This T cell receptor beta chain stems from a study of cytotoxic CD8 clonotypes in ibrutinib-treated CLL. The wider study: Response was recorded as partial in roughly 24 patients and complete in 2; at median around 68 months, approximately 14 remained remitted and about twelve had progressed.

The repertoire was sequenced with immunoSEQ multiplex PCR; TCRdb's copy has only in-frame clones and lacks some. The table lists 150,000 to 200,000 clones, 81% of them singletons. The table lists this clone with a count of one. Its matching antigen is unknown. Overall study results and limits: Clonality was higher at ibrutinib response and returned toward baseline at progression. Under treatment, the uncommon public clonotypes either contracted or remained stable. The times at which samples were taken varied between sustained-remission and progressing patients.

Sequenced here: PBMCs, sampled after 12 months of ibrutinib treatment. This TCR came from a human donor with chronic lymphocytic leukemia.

CDR3 sequence: CASSSRVTTDTQYF. The CDR3 bases are TGCGCCAGCAGCTCCAGGGTCACCACAGATACGCAGTATTTT. This sequence joins TRBV5-1 and TRBJ2-3; tentatively, D is TRBD1 (5 bases). In germline, CDR1 is SGHRS, CDR2 YFSETQ. This CDR3 contains 14 residues. Trimming pared 3 bases from V and 2 bases from J, leaving 10 bases between.